The 4 T cell receptor beta chains listed next were all sequenced from one sample in a study of cytomegalovirus exposure and HLA in healthy donors. PCR used 60 Vbeta primers and 13 Jbeta primers. Clones were sequenced by immunoSEQ multiplex PCR, and TCRdb holds only the in-frame ones, with some missing. Among 100,000 to 150,000 clones listed, under 80% were seen once. Sequenced material: PBMCs. The receptor source for this set is a man aged 35-49 years in good health and CMV-seropositive.

V and J are TRBV25-1 and TRBJ2-5, with 9 bases aligning to TRBD1. V shed 3 bases, J shed 5 bases, and the junction held 10 bases outside the gene matches. Germline V gives CDR1 MGHDK, CDR2 SYGVNS. The CDR3 consists of 16 residues. In DNA, the CDR3 is TGTGCCAGCAGTGATCCGGGACAGGGTGCGAAGGAGACCCAGTACTTC. Translation: CASSDPGQGAKETQYF.

The genes are TRBV7-2 and TRBJ1-1; 7 bases match TRBD1. Per the germline V gene, CDR1 is SGHTA and CDR2 is FQGNSA. With V trimmed by 4 bases and J by 1 base, 9 bases remained unmatched. The CDR3 spans 16 residues. CDR3: CASSSYRGGKNTEAFF. The CDR3 coding sequence is TGTGCCAGCAGCTCGTACAGGGGTGGGAAGAACACTGAAGCTTTCTTT.

To note about this clone: The junction and the germline gene differ at one end; a read error may be behind it. The same CDR3 is also encoded by other DNA sequences in this sample. V and J are TRBV29-1 and TRBJ2-2, with a possible D match to TRBD1 (6 bases). Germline V gene data show CDR1 as SQVTM and CDR2 as ANQGSEA. This CDR3 contains 12 residues. DNA of the CDR3: TGCAGCGCCGACAGGTACACCGGAGAGCTGTTTTTT. Encoded protein: CSADRYTGELFF.

J is TRBJ1-1 and V is TRBV5-1, with a possible D match to TRBD1 (5 bases). This CDR3 has 14 amino acids. V was shortened by 3 bases and J by 5 bases, with 14 bases between the two germline ends. CDR1 and CDR2 (germline): SGHRS, YFSETQ. The CDR3 sequence is CASSSGDGGTEAFF. In DNA, the CDR3 is TGCGCCAGCAGCTCCGGGGACGGGGGGACTGAAGCTTTCTTT. The entire variable domain, with the rest obtained from reference TRBV5-1 and TRBJ1-1, is as follows: KAGVTQTPRYLIKTRGQQVTLSCSPISGHRSVSWYQQTPGQGLQFLFEYFSETQRNKGNFPGRFSGRQFSNSRSEMNVSTLELGDSALYLCASSSGDGGTEAFFGQGTRLTVV.